This T cell receptor (beta chain) emerged from a study of T cell changes during pregnancy in multiple sclerosis. Trimming took off 2 bases at V and 2 bases at J, with 10 bases between the two ends. Germline CDR1 reads MNHEY; CDR2 reads SVGAGI. The CDR3 is 14 residues long. Profiling relied on immunoSEQ multiplex PCR, and the TCRdb table lists in-frame clones only, not all of them. The table lists about 59,000 clones, approximately 94% of them singletons, with less than 3% in the top ten. This receptor was identified in a female donor with multiple sclerosis, enrolled in a pregnancy study. The sample was CD8+ T cells from peripheral blood mononuclear cells, taken after pregnancy. The rearrangement joins TRBV6-5 to TRBJ2-7, with D maybe TRBD1 (5 bases). The CDR3 loop reads CASSYGQGAYEQYF. The CDR3 DNA follows: TGTGCCAGCAGTTACGGGCAGGGCGCCTACGAGCAGTACTTC.